This TCR beta chain was observed in a study of post-analysis software for immune sequencing data. Whole-study findings and limits: There were about 5 TRBV segments more frequent in patients than controls, and TRBV5-6, TRBV5-1 and TRBV20-1 were among them. Same-batch preparations were strongly co-clustered by F measure.

In the case of this clonotype: Its antigen remains unknown.

Unique molecular identifiers were present in the TCR beta cDNA libraries. Researchers reported roughly 510,000 cDNA molecules coming from around 1 to 9.1 million T cells. TCRdb re-called the PCR reads with MiXCR, one entry per CDR3 protein. The table shows 350,000 to 500,000 distinct CDR3 sequences, with approximately 42% occurring only once. The CDR3 sequence is 14 residues long. V lost 2 bases and J lost 8, with 13 bases in between. The germline V gene has CDR1 MNHNY and CDR2 SVGAGI (reference sequence). Sequenced sample: blood. The chain uses TRBV6-6 and TRBJ2-1; no clear D gene. This TCR derives from a girl aged 2 to 9 with multiple sclerosis. The CDR3 DNA reads TGTGCCAGCAGTTACCAACCAGGACCGGATGAGCAGTTCTTC. This sequence encodes CASSYQPGPDEQFF.